This T cell receptor (beta chain) was sequenced in a study of blood T cell repertoires in COVID-19. The table came from immunoSEQ multiplex PCR; TCRdb's copy has only in-frame clones and leaves some out. Altogether 150,000 to 200,000 clones are present, approximately 86% being singletons, with the ten largest covering around 3.5%. This TCR derives from a man in his 70s with acute or convalescent COVID-19. Sequencing used peripheral blood.

The CDR3 nucleotides are TGTGCCAGCAGCTTAAAACTAGCGACGGCTGGGGCCAACGTCCTGACTTTC. It is translated as CASSLKLATAGANVLTF. V is TRBV7-9 and J is TRBJ2-6; the match to TRBD2 covers 7 bases. V was clipped by 2 bases and J by 2 bases; unmatched bases: 6. This CDR3 is 17 amino acids long. Germline loops: CDR1 SEHNR, CDR2 FQNEAQ (reference sequence).